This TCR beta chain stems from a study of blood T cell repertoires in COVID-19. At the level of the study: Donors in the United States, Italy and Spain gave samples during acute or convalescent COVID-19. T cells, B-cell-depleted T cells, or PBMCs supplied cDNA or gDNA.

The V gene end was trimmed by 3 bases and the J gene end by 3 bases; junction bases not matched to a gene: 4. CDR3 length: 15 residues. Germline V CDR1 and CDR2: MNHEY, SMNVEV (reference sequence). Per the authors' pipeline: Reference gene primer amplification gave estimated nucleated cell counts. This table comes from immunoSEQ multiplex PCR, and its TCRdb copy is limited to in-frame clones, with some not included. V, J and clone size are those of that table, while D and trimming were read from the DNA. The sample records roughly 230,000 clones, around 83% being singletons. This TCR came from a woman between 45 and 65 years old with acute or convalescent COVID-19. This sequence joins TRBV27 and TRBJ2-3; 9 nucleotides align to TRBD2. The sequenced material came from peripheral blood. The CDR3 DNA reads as TGTGCCAGCAGTTTTACGGCGGGGGGGACAGATACGCAGTATTTT. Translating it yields CASSFTAGGTDTQYF.